The 7 T cell receptor beta chains below all came from one sample that was sequenced in a study of lymphopenia after photon versus proton radiotherapy. Clones were sequenced by immunoSEQ multiplex PCR, and TCRdb holds only the in-frame ones, with some missing. The sample holds about 83,000 clones, around 83% seen once. This specimen was peripheral blood, taken from a patient treated with proton-based radiotherapy. These receptors were collected from a man aged 55 to 70 with pancreatic cancer.

V usage is TRBV11-3 and J usage is TRBJ1-2, with D perhaps TRBD1 (5 bases). Germline V gives CDR1 SGHNT, CDR2 YENEEA. V dropped 5 bases and J dropped 4 bases, with 17 bases sitting between them. This CDR3 has 15 residues. The CDR3 reads CASSARGRAPYGYTF. CDR3 DNA sequence: TGTGCCAGCAGCGCACGGGGCCGGGCCCCCTATGGCTACACCTTC.

The table lists this clone with a count of one. The chain combines TRBV28 with TRBJ2-7, with a weak D call TRBD1 (6 bases). This CDR3 is built from 13 residues. The germline V and J ends were trimmed by 3 bases and 3 bases, with 9 bases remaining between them. Germline CDR1 and CDR2: MDHEN and SYDVKM. The CDR3 here is CASSFHRDYEQYF. CDR3 sequence (DNA): TGTGCCAGCAGTTTTCACAGGGACTACGAGCAGTACTTC. Full variable domain (remainder filled in from reference TRBV28 and TRBJ2-7): DVKVTQSSRYLVKRTGEKVFLECVQDMDHENMFWYRQDPGLGLRLIYFSYDVKMKEKGDIPEGYSVSREKKERFSLILESASTNQTSMYLCASSFHRDYEQYFGPGTRLTVT.

This chain uses TRBV19 with TRBJ2-5; TRBD2 aligns across 15 bases. The germline CDR1 and CDR2 sequences are LNHDA and SQIVND (reference sequence). V dropped 8 bases and J dropped 3; count of bases not matched to a gene: 7. The CDR3 contains 16 residues. CDR3 sequence: CASGGGTSGRKETQYF. Written as DNA, the CDR3 is TGTGCCAGTGGAGGCGGGACTAGCGGGAGGAAAGAGACCCAGTACTTC.

The rearrangement joins TRBV7-3 to TRBJ2-4, with D tentatively TRBD1 (5 bases). The ends were cut back, 4 bases at V and 7 bases at J, with 11 bases in the middle. The CDR3 length is 13 residues. Germline CDR1 reads SGHTA; CDR2 reads FQGTGA. The CDR3 DNA reads TGTGCCAGCAGCTCTGGAAACAGGAACATTCAGTACTTC. Protein product: CASSSGNRNIQYF.

The table lists this clone with a few counts. The V call is TRBV10-3, the J call TRBJ2-7, with D possibly matching TRBD1 (5 bases). The germline gives CDR1 ENHRY, CDR2 SYGVKD. V gave up 3 bases and J gave up 1 base, with 13 bases separating them. The CDR3 spans 15 residues. CDR3 sequence reads: CAISDDGPGSYEQYF. In nucleotides, the CDR3 is TGTGCCATCAGTGACGATGGGCCAGGGTCCTACGAGCAGTACTTC.

There are a few counts of this clone. The V gene is TRBV18, the J gene TRBJ2-6; 7 bases line up with TRBD1. CDR3 length equals 16 residues. CDR1 and CDR2 from the germline V gene are KGHSH and LQKENI. Trimming at V came to 4 bases and at J to 2 bases, leaving 5 bases not matched to a gene. CDR3 bases: TGTGCCAGCTCACTATCGACAGGGACTGGGGCCAACGTCCTGACTTTC. It specifies CASSLSTGTGANVLTF.

The CDR3 DNA reads TGTGCCAGCCGACAGGGATCCTACAATGAGCAGTTCTTC. This encodes CASRQGSYNEQFF. This chain links TRBV6-5 with TRBJ2-1, with TRBD1 matching over 7 bases. V gave up 8 bases and J gave up 1 base; unmatched junction bases: 2. Germline loops: CDR1 MNHEY, CDR2 SVGAGI. This CDR3 contains 13 residues.